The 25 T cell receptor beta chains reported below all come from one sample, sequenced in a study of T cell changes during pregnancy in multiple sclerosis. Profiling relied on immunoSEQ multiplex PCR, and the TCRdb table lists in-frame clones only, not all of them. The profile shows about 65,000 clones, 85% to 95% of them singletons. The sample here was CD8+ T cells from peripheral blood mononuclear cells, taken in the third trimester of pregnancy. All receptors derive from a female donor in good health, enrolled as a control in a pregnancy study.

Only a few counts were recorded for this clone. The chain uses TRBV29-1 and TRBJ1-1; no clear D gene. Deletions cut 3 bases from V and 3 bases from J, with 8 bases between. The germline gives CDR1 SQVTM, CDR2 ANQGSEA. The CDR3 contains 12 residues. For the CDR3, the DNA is TGCAGCGTTGACGGTGTGTACACTGAAGCTTTCTTT. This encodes CSVDGVYTEAFF.

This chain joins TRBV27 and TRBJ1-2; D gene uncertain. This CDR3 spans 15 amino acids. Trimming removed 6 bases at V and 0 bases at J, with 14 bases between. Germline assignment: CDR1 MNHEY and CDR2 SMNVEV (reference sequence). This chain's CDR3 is CASSPLEKSNYGYTF. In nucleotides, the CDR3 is TGTGCCAGCAGCCCACTAGAAAAATCTAACTATGGCTACACCTTC.

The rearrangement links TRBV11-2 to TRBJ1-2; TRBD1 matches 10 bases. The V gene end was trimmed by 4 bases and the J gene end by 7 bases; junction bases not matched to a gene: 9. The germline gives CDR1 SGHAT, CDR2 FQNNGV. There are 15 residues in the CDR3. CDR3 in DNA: TGTGCCAGCAGCTCCGGGACAGGGGATAGGACTGGCTACACCTTC. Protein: CASSSGTGDRTGYTF. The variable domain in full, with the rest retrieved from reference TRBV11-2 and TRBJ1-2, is EAGVAQSPRYKIIEKRQSVAFWCNPISGHATLYWYQQILGQGPKLLIQFQNNGVVDDSQLPKDRFSAERLKGVDSTLKIQPAKLEDSAVYLCASSSGTGDRTGYTFGSGTRLTVV.

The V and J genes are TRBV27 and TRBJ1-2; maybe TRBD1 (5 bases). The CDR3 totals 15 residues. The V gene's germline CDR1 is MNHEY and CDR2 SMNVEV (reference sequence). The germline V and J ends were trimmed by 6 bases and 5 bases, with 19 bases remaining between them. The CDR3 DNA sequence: TGTGCCAGCAGACCTCAGGGATTTTTGGGGTATGGCTACACCTTC. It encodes CASRPQGFLGYGYTF.

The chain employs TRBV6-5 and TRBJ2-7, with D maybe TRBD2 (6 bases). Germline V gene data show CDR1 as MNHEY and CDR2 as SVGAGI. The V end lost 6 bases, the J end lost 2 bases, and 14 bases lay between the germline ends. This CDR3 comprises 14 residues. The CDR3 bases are TGTGCCAGCAGCGTAATGGGGGGTCCCTACGAGCAGTACTTC. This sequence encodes CASSVMGGPYEQYF.

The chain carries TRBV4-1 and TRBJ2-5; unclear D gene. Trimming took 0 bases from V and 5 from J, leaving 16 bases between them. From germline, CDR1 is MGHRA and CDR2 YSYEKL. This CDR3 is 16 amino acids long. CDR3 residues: CASSQDRQPLGETQYF. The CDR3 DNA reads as TGCGCCAGCAGCCAAGATAGGCAACCCTTGGGCGAGACCCAGTACTTC.

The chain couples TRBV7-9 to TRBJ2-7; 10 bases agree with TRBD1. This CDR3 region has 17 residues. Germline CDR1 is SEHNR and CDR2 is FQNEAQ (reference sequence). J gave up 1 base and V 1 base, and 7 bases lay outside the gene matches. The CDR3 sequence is CASSLGLRDRGSYEQYF. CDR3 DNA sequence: TGTGCCAGCAGCTTAGGTCTGAGGGACAGGGGATCCTACGAGCAGTACTTC.

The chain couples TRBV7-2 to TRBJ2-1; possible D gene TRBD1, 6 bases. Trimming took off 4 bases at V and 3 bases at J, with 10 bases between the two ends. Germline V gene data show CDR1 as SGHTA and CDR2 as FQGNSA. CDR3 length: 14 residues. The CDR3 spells CASSSRGGYNEQFF. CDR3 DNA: TGTGCCAGCAGCTCACGAGGGGGCTACAATGAGCAGTTCTTC.

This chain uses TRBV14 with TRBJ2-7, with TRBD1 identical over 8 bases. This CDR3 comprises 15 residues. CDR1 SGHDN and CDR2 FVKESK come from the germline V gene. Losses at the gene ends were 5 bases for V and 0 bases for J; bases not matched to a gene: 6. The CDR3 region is CASSVRDRSSYEQYF. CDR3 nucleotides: TGTGCCAGCAGCGTCCGGGACAGGTCCTCCTACGAGCAGTACTTC.

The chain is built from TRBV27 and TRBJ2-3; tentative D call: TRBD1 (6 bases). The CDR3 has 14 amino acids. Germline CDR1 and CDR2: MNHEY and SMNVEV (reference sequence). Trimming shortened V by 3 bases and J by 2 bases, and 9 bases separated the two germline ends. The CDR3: CASSLSGATDTQYF. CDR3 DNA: TGTGCCAGCAGTTTGTCAGGGGCCACAGATACGCAGTATTTT.

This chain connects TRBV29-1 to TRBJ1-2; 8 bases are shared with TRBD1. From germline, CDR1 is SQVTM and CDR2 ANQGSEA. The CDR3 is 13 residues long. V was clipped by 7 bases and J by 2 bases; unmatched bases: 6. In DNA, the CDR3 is TGCAGCGGTGGACAGGGCGAAAACTATGGCTACACCTTC. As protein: CSGGQGENYGYTF.

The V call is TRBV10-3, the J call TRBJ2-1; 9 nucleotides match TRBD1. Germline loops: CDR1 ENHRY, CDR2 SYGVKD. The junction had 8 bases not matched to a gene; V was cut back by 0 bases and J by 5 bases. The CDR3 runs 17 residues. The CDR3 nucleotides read TGTGCCATCAGTGAGTCTGTCCGGGACAGGGTGGACAATGAGCAGTTCTTC. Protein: CAISESVRDRVDNEQFF.

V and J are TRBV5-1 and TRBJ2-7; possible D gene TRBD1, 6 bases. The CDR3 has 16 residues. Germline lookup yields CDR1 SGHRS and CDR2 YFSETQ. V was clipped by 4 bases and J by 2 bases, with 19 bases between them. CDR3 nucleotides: TGCGCCAGCAGCCGCATACTGACAGGTGAGCCCTACGAGCAGTACTTC. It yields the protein CASSRILTGEPYEQYF.

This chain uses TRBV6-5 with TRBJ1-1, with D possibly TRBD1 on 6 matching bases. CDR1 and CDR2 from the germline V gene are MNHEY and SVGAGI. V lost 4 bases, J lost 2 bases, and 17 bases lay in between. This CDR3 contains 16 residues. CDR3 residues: CASSSAGVRPNTEAFF. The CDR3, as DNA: TGTGCCAGCAGTTCCGCAGGGGTCCGACCAAACACTGAAGCTTTCTTT.

Here the CDR3 reads CASSLIRGQPQHF. DNA of the CDR3: TGTGCCAGCAGCCTGATTCGGGGGCAGCCCCAGCATTTT. This chain links TRBV5-8 with TRBJ1-5, with a weak D call TRBD1 (5 bases). There are 13 residues in the CDR3. With 4 bases removed from V and 7 bases from J, the gap between germline ends came to 12 bases. The germline CDR1 and CDR2 sequences are SGHTS and YDEGEE.

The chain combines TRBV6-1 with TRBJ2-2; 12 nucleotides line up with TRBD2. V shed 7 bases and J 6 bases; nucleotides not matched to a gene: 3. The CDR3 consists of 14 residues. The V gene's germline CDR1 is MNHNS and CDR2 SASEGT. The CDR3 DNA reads TGTGCCAGCAAAGGACTAGCGGGGTCCGGGGAGCTGTTTTTT. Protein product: CASKGLAGSGELFF.

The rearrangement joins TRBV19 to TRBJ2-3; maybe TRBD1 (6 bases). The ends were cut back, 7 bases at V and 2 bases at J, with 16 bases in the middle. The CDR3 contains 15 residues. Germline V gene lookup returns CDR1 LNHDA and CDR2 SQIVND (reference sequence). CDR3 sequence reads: CASTDLGQSTDTQYF. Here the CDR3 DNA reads TGTGCCAGTACCGACCTAGGACAGTCCACAGATACGCAGTATTTT.

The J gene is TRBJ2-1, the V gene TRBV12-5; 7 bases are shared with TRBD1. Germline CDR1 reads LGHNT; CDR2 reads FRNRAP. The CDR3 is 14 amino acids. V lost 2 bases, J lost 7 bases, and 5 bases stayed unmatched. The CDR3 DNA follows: TGTGCTAGTGGTTTGCCACAGACAGGGAATGAGCAGTTCTTC. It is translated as CASGLPQTGNEQFF.

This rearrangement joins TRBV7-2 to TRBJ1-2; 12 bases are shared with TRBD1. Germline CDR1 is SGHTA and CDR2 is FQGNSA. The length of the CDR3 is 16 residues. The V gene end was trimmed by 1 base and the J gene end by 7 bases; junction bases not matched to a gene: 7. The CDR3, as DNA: TGTGCCAGCAGCTTAGTATTGGGACAGGGGGCGTCTGGCTACACCTTC. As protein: CASSLVLGQGASGYTF.

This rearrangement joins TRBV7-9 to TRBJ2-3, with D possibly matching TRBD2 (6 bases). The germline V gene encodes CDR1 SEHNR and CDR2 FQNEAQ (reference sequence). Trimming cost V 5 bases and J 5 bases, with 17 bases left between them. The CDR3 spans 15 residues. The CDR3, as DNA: TGTGCCAGCAGCATGAGCAAGGAGGGGCGAGATACGCAGTATTTT. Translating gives CASSMSKEGRDTQYF.

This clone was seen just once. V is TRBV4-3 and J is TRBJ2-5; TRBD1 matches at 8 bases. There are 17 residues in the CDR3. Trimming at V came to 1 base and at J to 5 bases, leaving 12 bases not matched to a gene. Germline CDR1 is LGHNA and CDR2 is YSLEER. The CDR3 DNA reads TGCGCCAGCAGCCAAGTATCCGTGGCCGCAGGGGGCGAGACCCAGTACTTC. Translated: CASSQVSVAAGGETQYF.

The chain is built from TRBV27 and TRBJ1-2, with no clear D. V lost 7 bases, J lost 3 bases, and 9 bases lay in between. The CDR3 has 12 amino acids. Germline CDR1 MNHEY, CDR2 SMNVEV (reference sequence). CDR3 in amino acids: CASKEGDYGYTF. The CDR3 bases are TGTGCCAGCAAAGAGGGAGACTATGGCTACACCTTC.

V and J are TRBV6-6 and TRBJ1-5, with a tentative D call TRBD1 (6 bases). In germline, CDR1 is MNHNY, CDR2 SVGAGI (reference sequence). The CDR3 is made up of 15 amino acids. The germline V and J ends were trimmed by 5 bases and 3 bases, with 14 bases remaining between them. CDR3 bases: TGTGCCAGCAGTCAAAGCGGACAGAACAATCAGCCCCAGCATTTT. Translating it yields CASSQSGQNNQPQHF.

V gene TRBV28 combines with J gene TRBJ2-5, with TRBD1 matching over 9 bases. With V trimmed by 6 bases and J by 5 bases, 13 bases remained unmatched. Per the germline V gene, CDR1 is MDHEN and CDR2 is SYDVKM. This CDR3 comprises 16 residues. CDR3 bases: TGTGCCAGCAGAGAATTGGGGACAGGGCTGCTGGAGACCCAGTACTTC. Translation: CASRELGTGLLETQYF. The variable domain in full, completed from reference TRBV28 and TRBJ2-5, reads DVKVTQSSRYLVKRTGEKVFLECVQDMDHENMFWYRQDPGLGLRLIYFSYDVKMKEKGDIPEGYSVSREKKERFSLILESASTNQTSMYLCASRELGTGLLETQYFGPGTRLLVL.

Here the CDR3 DNA reads TGTGCCAGCAGCGGGACAGCAGCATCCTACGAGCAGTACTTC. Its translation is CASSGTAASYEQYF. The rearrangement uses TRBV5-8 and TRBJ2-7; 7 bases fit TRBD1. Unmatched junction bases numbered 5, after V lost 4 bases and J lost 1 base. The CDR3 extends over 14 amino acids. Per the germline V gene, CDR1 is SGHTS and CDR2 is YDEGEE.